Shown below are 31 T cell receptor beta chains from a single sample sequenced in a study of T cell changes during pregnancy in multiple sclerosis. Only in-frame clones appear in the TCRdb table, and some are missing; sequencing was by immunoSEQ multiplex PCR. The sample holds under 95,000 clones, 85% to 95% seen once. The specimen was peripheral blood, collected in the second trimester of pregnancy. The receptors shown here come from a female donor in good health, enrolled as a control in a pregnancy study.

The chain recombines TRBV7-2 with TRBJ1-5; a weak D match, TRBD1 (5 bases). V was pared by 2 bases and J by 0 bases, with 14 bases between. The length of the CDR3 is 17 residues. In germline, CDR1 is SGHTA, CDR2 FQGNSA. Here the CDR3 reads CASSLRMGGDSNQPQHF. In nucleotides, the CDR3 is TGTGCCAGCAGCTTAAGGATGGGGGGGGATAGCAATCAGCCCCAGCATTTT. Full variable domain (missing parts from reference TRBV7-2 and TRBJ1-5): GAGVSQSPSNKVTEKGKDVELRCDPISGHTALYWYRQSLGQGLEFLIYFQGNSAPDKSGLPSDRFSAERTGGSVSTLTIQRTQQEDSAVYLCASSLRMGGDSNQPQHFGDGTRLSIL.

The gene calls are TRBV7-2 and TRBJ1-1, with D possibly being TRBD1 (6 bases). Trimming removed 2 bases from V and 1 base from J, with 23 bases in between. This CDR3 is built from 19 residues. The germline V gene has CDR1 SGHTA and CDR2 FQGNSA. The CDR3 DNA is TGTGCCAGCAGCTTAAGTAGTATTAGATCAGGACAGAAGAACACTGAAGCTTTCTTT. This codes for CASSLSSIRSGQKNTEAFF.

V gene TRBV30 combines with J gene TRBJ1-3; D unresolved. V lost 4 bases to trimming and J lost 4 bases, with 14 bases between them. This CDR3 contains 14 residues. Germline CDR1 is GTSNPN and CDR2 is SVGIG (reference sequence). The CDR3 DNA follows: TGTGCCTGGAATTTCGGAGGTTCGGGAAACACCATATATTTT. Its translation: CAWNFGGSGNTIYF.

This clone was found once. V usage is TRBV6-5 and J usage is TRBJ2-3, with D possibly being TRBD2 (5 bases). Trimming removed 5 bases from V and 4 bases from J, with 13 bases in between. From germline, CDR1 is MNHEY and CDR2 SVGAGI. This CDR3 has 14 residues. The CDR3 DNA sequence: TGTGCCAGCAGTAGCCCGGGAACCCCAGATACGCAGTATTTT. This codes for CASSSPGTPDTQYF.

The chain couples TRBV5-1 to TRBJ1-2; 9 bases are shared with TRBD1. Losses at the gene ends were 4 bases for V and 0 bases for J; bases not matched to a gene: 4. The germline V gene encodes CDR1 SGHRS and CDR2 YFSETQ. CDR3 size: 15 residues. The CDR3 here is CASSQTGGTNYGYTF. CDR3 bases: TGCGCCAGCAGCCAGACAGGGGGTACTAACTATGGCTACACCTTC.

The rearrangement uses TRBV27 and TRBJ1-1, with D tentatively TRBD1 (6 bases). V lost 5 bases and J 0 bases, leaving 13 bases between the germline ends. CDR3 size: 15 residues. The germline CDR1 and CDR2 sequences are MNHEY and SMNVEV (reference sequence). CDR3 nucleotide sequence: TGTGCCAGCAGTCCGAACCCAGGGGTGAACACTGAAGCTTTCTTT. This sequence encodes CASSPNPGVNTEAFF.

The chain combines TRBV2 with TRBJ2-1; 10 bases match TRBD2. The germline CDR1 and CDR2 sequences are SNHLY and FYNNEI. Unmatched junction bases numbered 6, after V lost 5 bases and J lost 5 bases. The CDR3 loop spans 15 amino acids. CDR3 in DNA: TGTGCCAGCAGTCCTCTAGCGGGGGTCCACAATGAGCAGTTCTTC. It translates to CASSPLAGVHNEQFF.

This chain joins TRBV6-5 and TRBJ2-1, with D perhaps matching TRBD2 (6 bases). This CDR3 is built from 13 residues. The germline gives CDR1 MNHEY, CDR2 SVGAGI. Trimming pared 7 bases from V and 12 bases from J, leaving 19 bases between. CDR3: CASTRDPRGGQFF. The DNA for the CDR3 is TGTGCCAGCACCAGGGACCCGCGGGGAGGGCAGTTCTTC.

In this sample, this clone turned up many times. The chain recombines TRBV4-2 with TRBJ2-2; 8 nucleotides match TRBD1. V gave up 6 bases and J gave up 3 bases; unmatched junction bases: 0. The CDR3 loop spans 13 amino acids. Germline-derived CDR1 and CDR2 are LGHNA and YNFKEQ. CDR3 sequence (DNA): TGTGCCAGCAGGGACAGGGACACCGGGGAGCTGTTTTTT. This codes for CASRDRDTGELFF.

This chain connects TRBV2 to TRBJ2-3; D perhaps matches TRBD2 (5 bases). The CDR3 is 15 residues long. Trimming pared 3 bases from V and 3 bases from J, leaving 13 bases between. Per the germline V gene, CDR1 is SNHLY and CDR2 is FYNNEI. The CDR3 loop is CASSDRGSRTDTQYF. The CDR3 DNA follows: TGTGCCAGCAGTGACCGGGGATCTCGGACAGATACGCAGTATTTT.

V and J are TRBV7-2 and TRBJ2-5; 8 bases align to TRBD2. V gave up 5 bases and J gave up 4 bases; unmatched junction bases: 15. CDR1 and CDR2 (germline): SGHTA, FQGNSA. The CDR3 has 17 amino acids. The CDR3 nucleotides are TGTGCCAGCAGCCCAGGGTTCCGGGGGGGCTTAGGAGAGACCCAGTACTTC. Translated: CASSPGFRGGLGETQYF. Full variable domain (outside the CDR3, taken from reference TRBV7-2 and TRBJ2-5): GAGVSQSPSNKVTEKGKDVELRCDPISGHTALYWYRQSLGQGLEFLIYFQGNSAPDKSGLPSDRFSAERTGGSVSTLTIQRTQQEDSAVYLCASSPGFRGGLGETQYFGPGTRLLVL.

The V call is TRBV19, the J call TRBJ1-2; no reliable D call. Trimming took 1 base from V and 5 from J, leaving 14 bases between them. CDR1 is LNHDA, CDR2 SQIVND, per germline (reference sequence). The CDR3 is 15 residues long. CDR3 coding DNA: TGTGCCAGTAGTATAGGCCCGGGGTCGTCATATGGCTACACCTTC. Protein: CASSIGPGSSYGYTF.

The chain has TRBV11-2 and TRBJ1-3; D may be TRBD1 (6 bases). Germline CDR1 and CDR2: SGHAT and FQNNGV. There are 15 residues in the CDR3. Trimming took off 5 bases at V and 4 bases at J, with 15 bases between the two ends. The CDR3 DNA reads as TGTGCCAGCAGCCCAGCCAGGGGTCGCGGAAACACCATATATTTT. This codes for CASSPARGRGNTIYF. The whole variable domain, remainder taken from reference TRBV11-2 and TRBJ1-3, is EAGVAQSPRYKIIEKRQSVAFWCNPISGHATLYWYQQILGQGPKLLIQFQNNGVVDDSQLPKDRFSAERLKGVDSTLKIQPAKLEDSAVYLCASSPARGRGNTIYFGEGSWLTVV.

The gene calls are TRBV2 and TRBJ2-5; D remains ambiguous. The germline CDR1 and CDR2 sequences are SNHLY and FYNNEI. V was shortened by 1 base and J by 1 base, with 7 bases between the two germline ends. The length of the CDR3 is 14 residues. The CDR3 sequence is CASSEGGVQETQYF. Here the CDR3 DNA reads TGTGCCAGCAGTGAAGGAGGCGTCCAAGAGACCCAGTACTTC. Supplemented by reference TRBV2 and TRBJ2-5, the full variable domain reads EPEVTQTPSHQVTQMGQEVILRCVPISNHLYFYWYRQILGQKVEFLVSFYNNEISEKSEIFDDQFSVERPDGSNFTLKIRSTKLEDSAMYFCASSEGGVQETQYFGPGTRLLVL.

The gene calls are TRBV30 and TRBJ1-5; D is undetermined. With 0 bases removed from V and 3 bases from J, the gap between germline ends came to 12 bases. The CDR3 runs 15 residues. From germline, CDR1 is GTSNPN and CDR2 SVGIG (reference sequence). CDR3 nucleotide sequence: TGTGCCTGGAGTGTACGAGGAGGAAACAATCAGCCCCAGCATTTT. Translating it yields CAWSVRGGNNQPQHF.

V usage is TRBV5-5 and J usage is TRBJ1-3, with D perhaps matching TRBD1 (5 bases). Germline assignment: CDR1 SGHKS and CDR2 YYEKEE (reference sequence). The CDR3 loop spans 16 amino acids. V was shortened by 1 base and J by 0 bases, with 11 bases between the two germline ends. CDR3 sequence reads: CASSLRGDPSGNTIYF. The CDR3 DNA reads TGTGCCAGCAGCTTGAGGGGTGATCCCTCTGGAAACACCATATATTTT.

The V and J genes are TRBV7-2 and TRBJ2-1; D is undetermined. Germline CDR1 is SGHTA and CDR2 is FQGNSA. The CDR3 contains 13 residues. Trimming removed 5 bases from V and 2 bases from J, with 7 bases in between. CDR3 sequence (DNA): TGTGCCAGCAGCCCCCGGGCCTACAATGAGCAGTTCTTC. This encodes CASSPRAYNEQFF. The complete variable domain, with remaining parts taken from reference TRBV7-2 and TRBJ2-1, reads GAGVSQSPSNKVTEKGKDVELRCDPISGHTALYWYRQSLGQGLEFLIYFQGNSAPDKSGLPSDRFSAERTGGSVSTLTIQRTQQEDSAVYLCASSPRAYNEQFFGPGTRLTVL.

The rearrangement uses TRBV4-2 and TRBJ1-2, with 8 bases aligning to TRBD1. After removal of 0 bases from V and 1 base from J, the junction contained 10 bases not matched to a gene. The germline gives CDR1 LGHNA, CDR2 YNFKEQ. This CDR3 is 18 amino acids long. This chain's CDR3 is CASSQEMDREGFNYGYTF. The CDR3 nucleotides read TGTGCCAGCAGCCAAGAAATGGACAGGGAGGGATTTAACTATGGCTACACCTTC.

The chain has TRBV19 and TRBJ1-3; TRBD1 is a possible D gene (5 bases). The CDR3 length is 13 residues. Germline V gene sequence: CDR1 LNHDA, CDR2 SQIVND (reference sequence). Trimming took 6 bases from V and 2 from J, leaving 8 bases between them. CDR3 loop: CASRAGAGNTIYF. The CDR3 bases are TGTGCCAGTAGGGCGGGGGCTGGAAACACCATATATTTT.

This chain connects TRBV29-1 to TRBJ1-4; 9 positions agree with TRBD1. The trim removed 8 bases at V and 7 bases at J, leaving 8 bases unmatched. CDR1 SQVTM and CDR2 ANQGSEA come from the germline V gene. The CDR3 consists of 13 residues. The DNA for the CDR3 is TGCAGCACAATACAGGGGGCGACTGAAAAACTGTTTTTT. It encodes CSTIQGATEKLFF. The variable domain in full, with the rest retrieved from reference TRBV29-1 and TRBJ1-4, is SAVISQKPSRDICQRGTSLTIQCQVDSQVTMMFWYRQQPGQSLTLIATANQGSEATYESGFVIDKFPISRPNLTFSTLTVSNMSPEDSSIYLCSTIQGATEKLFFGSGTQLSVL.

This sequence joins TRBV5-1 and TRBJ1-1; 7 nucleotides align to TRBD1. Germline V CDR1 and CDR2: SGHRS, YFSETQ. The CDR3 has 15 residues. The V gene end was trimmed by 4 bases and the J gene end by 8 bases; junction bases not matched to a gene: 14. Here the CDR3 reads CASSGTAPFKAEAFF. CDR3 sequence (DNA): TGCGCCAGCAGCGGGACAGCGCCGTTTAAAGCGGAAGCTTTCTTT.

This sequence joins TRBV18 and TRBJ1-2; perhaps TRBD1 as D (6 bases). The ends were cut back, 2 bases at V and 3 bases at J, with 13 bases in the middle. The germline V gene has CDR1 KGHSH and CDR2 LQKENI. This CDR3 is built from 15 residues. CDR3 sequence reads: CASSPINRVDYGYTF. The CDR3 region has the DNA TGTGCCAGCTCACCAATTAACAGGGTGGACTATGGCTACACCTTC.

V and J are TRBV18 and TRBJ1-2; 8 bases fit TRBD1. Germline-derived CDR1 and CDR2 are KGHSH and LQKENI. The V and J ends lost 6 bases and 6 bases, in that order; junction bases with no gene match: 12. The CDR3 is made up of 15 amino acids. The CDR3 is CASSPRTGMGDGYTF. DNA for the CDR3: TGTGCCAGCTCTCCGAGGACAGGGATGGGGGATGGCTACACCTTC. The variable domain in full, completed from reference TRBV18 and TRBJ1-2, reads NAGVMQNPRHLVRRRGQEARLRCSPMKGHSHVYWYRQLPEEGLKFMVYLQKENIIDESGMPKERFSAEFPKEGPSILRIQQVVRGDSAAYFCASSPRTGMGDGYTFGSGTRLTVV.

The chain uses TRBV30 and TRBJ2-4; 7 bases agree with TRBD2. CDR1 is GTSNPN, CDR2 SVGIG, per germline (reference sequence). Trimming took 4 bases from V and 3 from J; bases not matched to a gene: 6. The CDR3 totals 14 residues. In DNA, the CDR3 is TGTGCCTGGACCCGACTAGCTAACAAAAACATTCAGTACTTC. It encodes CAWTRLANKNIQYF.

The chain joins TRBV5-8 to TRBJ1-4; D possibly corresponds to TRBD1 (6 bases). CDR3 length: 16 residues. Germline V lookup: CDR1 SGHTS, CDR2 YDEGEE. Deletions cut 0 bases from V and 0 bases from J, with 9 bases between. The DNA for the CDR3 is TGTGCCAGCAGCTTGGGGACAGCGGCAACTAATGAAAAACTGTTTTTT. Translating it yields CASSLGTAATNEKLFF. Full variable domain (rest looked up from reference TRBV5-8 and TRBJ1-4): EAGVTQSPTHLIKTRGQQATLRCSPISGHTSVYWYQQALGLGLQFLLWYDEGEERNRGNFPPRFSGRQFPNYSSELNVNALELEDSALYLCASSLGTAATNEKLFFGSGTQLSVL.

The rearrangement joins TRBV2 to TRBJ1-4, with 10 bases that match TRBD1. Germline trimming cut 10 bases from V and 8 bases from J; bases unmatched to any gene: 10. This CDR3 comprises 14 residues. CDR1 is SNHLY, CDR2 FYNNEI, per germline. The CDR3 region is CATEWDRGGEKLFF. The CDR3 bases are TGTGCCACCGAATGGGACAGGGGTGGGGAAAAACTGTTTTTT.

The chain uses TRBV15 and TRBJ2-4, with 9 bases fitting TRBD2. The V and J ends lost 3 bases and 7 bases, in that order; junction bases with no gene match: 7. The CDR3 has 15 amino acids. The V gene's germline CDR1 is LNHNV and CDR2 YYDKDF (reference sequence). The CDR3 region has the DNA TGTGCCACCAGCAGGGGAGCGGGGGGCGAGAACATTCAGTACTTC. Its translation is CATSRGAGGENIQYF.

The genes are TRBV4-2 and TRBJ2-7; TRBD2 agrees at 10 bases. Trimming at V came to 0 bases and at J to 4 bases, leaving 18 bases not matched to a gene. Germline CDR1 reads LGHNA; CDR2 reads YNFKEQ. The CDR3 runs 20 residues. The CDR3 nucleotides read TGTGCCAGCAGCCAAGATCCCCGCCTGGAAGCGGGGGGGTTTATGTACGAGCAGTACTTC. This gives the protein CASSQDPRLEAGGFMYEQYF.

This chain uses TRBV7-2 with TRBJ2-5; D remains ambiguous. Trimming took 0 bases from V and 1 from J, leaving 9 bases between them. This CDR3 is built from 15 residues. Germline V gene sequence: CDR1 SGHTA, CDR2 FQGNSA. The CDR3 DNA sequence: TGTGCCAGCAGCTTAGCAGCCTATCTCCAAGAGACCCAGTACTTC. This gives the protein CASSLAAYLQETQYF.

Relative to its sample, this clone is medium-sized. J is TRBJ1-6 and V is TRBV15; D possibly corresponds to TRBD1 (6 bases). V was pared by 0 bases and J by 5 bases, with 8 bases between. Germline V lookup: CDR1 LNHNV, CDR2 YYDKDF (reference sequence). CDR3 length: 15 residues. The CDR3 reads CATSRDAGDNSPLHF. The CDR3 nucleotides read TGTGCCACCAGCAGAGATGCAGGGGATAATTCACCCCTCCACTTT.

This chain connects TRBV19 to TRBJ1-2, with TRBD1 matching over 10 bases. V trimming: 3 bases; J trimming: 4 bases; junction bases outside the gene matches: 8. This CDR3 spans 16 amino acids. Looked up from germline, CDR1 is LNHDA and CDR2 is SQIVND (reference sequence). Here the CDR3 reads CASSILPGQGIYGYTF. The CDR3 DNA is TGTGCCAGTAGTATCCTGCCGGGACAGGGGATCTATGGCTACACCTTC.